This TCR beta chain was obtained from a study of blood T cell repertoires in COVID-19. Overall study: Sites across the United States, Italy and Spain contributed samples from acute and convalescent COVID-19. PBMCs, B-cell-depleted T cells, or T cells provided the cDNA or gDNA that made up the material.

Generated by immunoSEQ multiplex PCR, the TCRdb table keeps only in-frame clones and is missing some. The table records about 120,000 clones, 88% of them present only once. Concerning this clone: At one boundary the junction diverges from the germline segment, which might be a read error.

The CDR3 contains 16 residues. Germline CDR1 reads SSHAT; CDR2 reads FNYEAQ (reference sequence). The receptor was derived from a human donor in a cohort sampled during active COVID-19. Sequences were obtained from peripheral blood. J is TRBJ2-2 and V is TRBV7-7; 10 bases agree with TRBD1. The CDR3 sequence is CASSPSGTGVAGELFF. The CDR3, as DNA: TGTGCTAGCAGCCCTTCGGGGACAGGGGTCGCCGGGGAGCTGTTTTTT.